The 20 T cell receptor beta chains below all came from one sample that was sequenced in a study of preoperative IRX-2 immunotherapy in early breast cancer. Treatment specified: preoperative locoregional IRX-2 cytokine immunotherapy. Repertoires were generated with immunoSEQ multiplex PCR, while TCRdb's copy carries only in-frame clones and drops some. The sample comprises some 99,000 clones, roughly 89% of which are singletons, and approximately 2% rests with the top ten. Sequenced material: tumor tissue, taken after IRX-2 immunotherapy. Receptors originate from a human donor with breast cancer.

This clone was picked up one time. The V gene is TRBV5-1, the J gene TRBJ1-5; TRBD1 aligns across 7 bases. This CDR3 contains 15 residues. Trimming took 1 base from V and 5 from J; bases not matched to a gene: 6. Germline CDR1 reads SGHRS; CDR2 reads YFSETQ. The CDR3 sequence is CASSLRRGLDQPQHF. The CDR3 region has the DNA TGCGCCAGCAGCTTGAGGAGGGGGCTCGATCAGCCCCAGCATTTT.

The chain joins TRBV28 to TRBJ2-1; D may be TRBD2 (5 bases). Trimming removed 3 bases at V and 7 bases at J, with 16 bases between. The V gene's germline CDR1 is MDHEN and CDR2 SYDVKM. The CDR3 runs 15 residues. CDR3 bases: TGTGCCAGCAGTTTCATTTCGGGGAAAAGTAATGAGCAGTTCTTC. Its translation: CASSFISGKSNEQFF.

The chain uses TRBV11-3 and TRBJ1-6; the D is unclear. Germline V gene data show CDR1 as SGHNT and CDR2 as YENEEA. The CDR3 contains 14 residues. The V gene lost 2 bases and the J gene lost 7 bases, with 9 bases spanning the gap. CDR3 sequence: CASSLNLKNSPLHF. The DNA of the CDR3 is TGTGCCAGCAGCTTAAATTTGAAGAATTCACCCCTCCACTTT.

This clone is a singleton in its sample. This rearrangement joins TRBV5-1 to TRBJ2-7, with 10 bases aligning to TRBD1. This CDR3 contains 14 residues. Germline trimming cut 4 bases from V and 6 bases from J; bases unmatched to any gene: 7. Per the germline V gene, CDR1 is SGHRS and CDR2 is YFSETQ. The CDR3, as DNA: TGCGCCAGCAGCCCGGGACAGGGGTTGAGCGAGCAGTACTTC. This sequence encodes CASSPGQGLSEQYF.

This chain joins TRBV19 and TRBJ1-1; D may be TRBD1 (6 bases). This CDR3 region has 14 residues. Per germline, CDR1 LNHDA and CDR2 SQIVND (reference sequence). V gave up 11 bases and J gave up 4 bases, with 20 bases separating them. This CDR3 is CAVGNGGRATEAFF. Written as DNA, the CDR3 is TGTGCCGTAGGGAACGGGGGGCGAGCCACTGAAGCTTTCTTT.

The V call is TRBV5-1, the J call TRBJ2-3; 14 nucleotides match TRBD2. Germline-derived CDR1 and CDR2 are SGHRS and YFSETQ. V shed 2 bases, J shed 4 bases, and the junction held 6 bases outside the gene matches. This CDR3 has 17 amino acids. The CDR3 DNA sequence: TGCGCCAGCAGCTTCGGGACTAGCGGGAGAGAGGCAGATACGCAGTATTTT. Translated: CASSFGTSGREADTQYF.

The V gene is TRBV19, the J gene TRBJ1-1, with D unresolved. With 5 bases removed from V and 4 bases from J, the gap between germline ends came to 11 bases. CDR3 size: 13 residues. CDR1 and CDR2 from the germline V gene are LNHDA and SQIVND (reference sequence). CDR3 DNA sequence: TGTGCCAGTAGTCCCCGCCGGGGCACTGAAGCTTTCTTT. Encoded protein: CASSPRRGTEAFF.

The chain uses TRBV5-1 and TRBJ1-5; a weak D match, TRBD1 (6 bases). The germline CDR1 and CDR2 sequences are SGHRS and YFSETQ. The ends were cut back, 5 bases at V and 0 bases at J, with 18 bases in the middle. CDR3 length: 17 residues. The CDR3 region has the DNA TGCGCCAGCAGTTCTTCACAGGGTTCCCATAGCAATCAGCCCCAGCATTTT. Protein: CASSSSQGSHSNQPQHF.

The CDR3, as DNA: TGTGCCAGCAGTTCAACTAGCGGGAGGGTCTACAATGAGCAGTTCTTC. Its protein is CASSSTSGRVYNEQFF. The chain uses TRBV6-8 and TRBJ2-1; TRBD2 matches 13 bases. The CDR3 consists of 16 residues. The germline gives CDR1 MNHGY, CDR2 SAAAGT. The V and J ends lost 4 bases and 3 bases, in that order; junction bases with no gene match: 3.

This chain links TRBV14 with TRBJ1-5, with D perhaps TRBD1 (5 bases). V lost 0 bases and J 8 bases, leaving 5 bases between the germline ends. The CDR3 loop spans 12 amino acids. Germline lookup yields CDR1 SGHDN and CDR2 FVKESK. The DNA of the CDR3 is TGTGCCAGCAGCCAAGACAGGGAGCCCCAGCATTTT. Translated: CASSQDREPQHF. Full variable domain (missing parts from reference TRBV14 and TRBJ1-5): EAGVTQFPSHSVIEKGQTVTLRCDPISGHDNLYWYRRVMGKEIKFLLHFVKESKQDESGMPNNRFLAERTGGTYSTLKVQPAELEDSGVYFCASSQDREPQHFGDGTRLSIL.

The V call is TRBV28, the J call TRBJ2-1; 8 nucleotides agree with TRBD2. V shed 5 bases, J shed 0 bases, and the junction held 6 bases outside the gene matches. Looked up from germline, CDR1 is MDHEN and CDR2 is SYDVKM. The CDR3 covers 16 residues. The CDR3 protein is CASSTPGGSSYNEQFF. The DNA for the CDR3 is TGTGCCAGCAGTACTCCGGGGGGGAGCTCCTACAATGAGCAGTTCTTC.

V and J are TRBV15 and TRBJ2-7; D might be TRBD1 (6 bases). V was clipped by 2 bases and J by 3 bases, with 14 bases between them. CDR1 is LNHNV and CDR2 is YYDKDF in the germline V gene (reference sequence). CDR3 size: 15 residues. The CDR3 DNA reads TGTGCCACCAGCAGATACTCTCTAGGGGGCTACGAGCAGTACTTC. This gives the protein CATSRYSLGGYEQYF.

The rearrangement links TRBV5-1 to TRBJ2-7; 10 bases are a match to TRBD1. CDR1 SGHRS and CDR2 YFSETQ come from the germline V gene. This CDR3 is 15 amino acids long. V lost 0 bases and J lost 4; bases outside the gene matches: 4. CDR3 residues: CASSLESGQGYEQYF. The CDR3 nucleotides read TGCGCCAGCAGCTTGGAATCGGGACAGGGGTACGAGCAGTACTTC.

This chain connects TRBV30 to TRBJ2-7; D is unclear. The CDR3 is 15 amino acids. V was cut by 3 bases and J by 4 bases, with 19 bases left in between. Germline values: CDR1 GTSNPN, CDR2 SVGIG (reference sequence). In nucleotides, the CDR3 is TGTGCCTGGAGGGATGGAGTCGGTAGAAAGTACGAGCAGTACTTC. Translated, it gives CAWRDGVGRKYEQYF.

J is TRBJ1-4 and V is TRBV18, with 11 bases identical to TRBD1. CDR1 KGHSH and CDR2 LQKENI come from the germline V gene. CDR3 length: 14 amino acids. J was trimmed by 6 bases and V by 4 bases; bases with no gene match: 1. The CDR3 nucleotides read TGTGCCAGCTCACGGACAGGGGGCGATGAAAAACTGTTTTTT. Protein product: CASSRTGGDEKLFF.

V gene TRBV19 combines with J gene TRBJ1-1; no reliable D call. The CDR3 has 14 residues. V was pared by 0 bases and J by 0 bases, with 5 bases between. Per germline, CDR1 LNHDA and CDR2 SQIVND (reference sequence). The DNA for the CDR3 is TGTGCCAGTAGTATAGACCCAATGAACACTGAAGCTTTCTTT. It is translated as CASSIDPMNTEAFF.

The chain has TRBV5-1 and TRBJ1-2; 10 nucleotides match TRBD1. From germline, CDR1 is SGHRS and CDR2 YFSETQ. V was clipped by 3 bases and J by 0 bases; unmatched bases: 8. CDR3 length: 17 amino acids. In DNA form, the CDR3 reads TGCGCCAGCAGCTCTCCGGGACAGGGGCCGACTAACTATGGCTACACCTTC. Protein: CASSSPGQGPTNYGYTF.

This clone came up once. The gene calls are TRBV30 and TRBJ2-7; 8 bases agree with TRBD1. V dropped 6 bases and J dropped 2; count of bases not matched to a gene: 6. This CDR3 contains 13 residues. Germline V gene lookup returns CDR1 GTSNPN and CDR2 SVGIG (reference sequence). CDR3 loop: CACPGQDPYEQYF. The DNA of the CDR3 is TGTGCCTGCCCGGGACAGGACCCCTACGAGCAGTACTTC.

The gene calls are TRBV11-3 and TRBJ2-5; 7 bases align to TRBD2. The CDR3 loop spans 16 amino acids. Germline values: CDR1 SGHNT, CDR2 YENEEA. V shed 5 bases, J shed 2 bases, and the junction held 11 bases outside the gene matches. The CDR3 sequence is CASSPRQGGSQETQYF. DNA for the CDR3: TGTGCCAGCAGCCCCCGGCAGGGAGGGAGTCAAGAGACCCAGTACTTC.

The V and J genes are TRBV19 and TRBJ1-5; D gene unclear. The CDR3 length is 15 residues. V shed 2 bases and J shed 0 bases, with 8 bases lying between them. Germline V lookup: CDR1 LNHDA, CDR2 SQIVND (reference sequence). This CDR3 is CASSITGDSNQPQHF. The CDR3 DNA reads as TGTGCCAGTAGTATAACCGGGGATAGCAATCAGCCCCAGCATTTT.